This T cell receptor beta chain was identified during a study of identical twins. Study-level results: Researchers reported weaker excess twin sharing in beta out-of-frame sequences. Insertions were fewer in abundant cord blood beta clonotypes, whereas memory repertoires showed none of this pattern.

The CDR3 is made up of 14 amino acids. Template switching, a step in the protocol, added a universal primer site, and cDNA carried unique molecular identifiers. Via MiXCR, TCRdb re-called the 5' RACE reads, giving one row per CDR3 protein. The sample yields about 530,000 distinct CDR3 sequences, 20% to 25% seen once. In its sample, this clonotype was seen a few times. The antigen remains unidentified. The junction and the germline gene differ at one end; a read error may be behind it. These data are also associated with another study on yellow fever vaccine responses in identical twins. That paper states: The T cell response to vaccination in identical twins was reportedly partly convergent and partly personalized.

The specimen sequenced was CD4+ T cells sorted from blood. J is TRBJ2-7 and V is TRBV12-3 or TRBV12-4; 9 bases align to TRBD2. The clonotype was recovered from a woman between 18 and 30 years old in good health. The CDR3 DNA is TGTGCCAGCGGAATAGCGGGAGTCTCCCACGAGCAGTACTTC. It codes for CASGIAGVSHEQYF.